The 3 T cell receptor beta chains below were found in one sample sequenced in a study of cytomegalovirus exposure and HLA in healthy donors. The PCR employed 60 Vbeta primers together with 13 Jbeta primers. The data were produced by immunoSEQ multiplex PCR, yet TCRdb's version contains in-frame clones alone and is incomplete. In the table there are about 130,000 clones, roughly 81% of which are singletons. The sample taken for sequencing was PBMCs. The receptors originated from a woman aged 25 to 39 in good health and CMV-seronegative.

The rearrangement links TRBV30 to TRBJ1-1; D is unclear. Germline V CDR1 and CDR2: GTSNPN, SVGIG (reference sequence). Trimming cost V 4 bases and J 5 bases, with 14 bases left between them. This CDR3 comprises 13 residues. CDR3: CAWNKGGGTEAFF. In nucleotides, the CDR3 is TGTGCCTGGAACAAGGGAGGAGGAACTGAAGCTTTCTTT.

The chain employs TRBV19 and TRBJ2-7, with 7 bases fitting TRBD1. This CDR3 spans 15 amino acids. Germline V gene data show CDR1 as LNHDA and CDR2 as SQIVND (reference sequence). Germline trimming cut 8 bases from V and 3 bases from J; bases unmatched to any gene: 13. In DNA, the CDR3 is TGTGCCAGTTTAAATGACAGGGTGGGGTGCTACGAGCAGTACTTC. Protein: CASLNDRVGCYEQYF.

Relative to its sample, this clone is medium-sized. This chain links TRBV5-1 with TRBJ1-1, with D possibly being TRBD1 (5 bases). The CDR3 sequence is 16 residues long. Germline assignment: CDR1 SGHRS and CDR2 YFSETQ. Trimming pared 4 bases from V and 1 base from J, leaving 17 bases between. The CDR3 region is CASSHPFLGANTEAFF. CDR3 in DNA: TGCGCCAGCAGCCACCCTTTTCTAGGGGCGAACACTGAAGCTTTCTTT.